This T cell receptor (beta chain) was documented in a study of T cell responses to AZD1222 COVID-19 vaccine. Germline values: CDR1 SNHLY, CDR2 FYNNEI. CDR3 length: 16 amino acids. J lost 4 bases, V lost 6 bases, and 11 bases had no gene match. With regard to this clone: Its antigen remains unknown.

Findings and limits, study-wide: Unmutated variant regions are reportedly targeted by nearly half of spike-specific TCRs. Vaccine-associated CD4 TCRs ranged over spike, dominating at 160-218 and 743-854.

Generated by immunoSEQ multiplex PCR, the TCRdb table keeps only in-frame clones and is missing some. The sample carries approximately 82,000 clones, 90% recorded once. V usage is TRBV2 and J usage is TRBJ1-2; 10 bases match TRBD1. Sequenced here: peripheral blood, sampled on day 0 of AZD1222 vaccination. The origin of this receptor is an adult in good health. The chain's CDR3 is CASRPPGQGRGYGYTF. The CDR3 nucleotides are TGTGCCAGCAGACCCCCGGGACAGGGGAGGGGCTATGGCTACACCTTC. The full variable domain, with the rest looked up from reference TRBV2 and TRBJ1-2, is EPEVTQTPSHQVTQMGQEVILRCVPISNHLYFYWYRQILGQKVEFLVSFYNNEISEKSEIFDDQFSVERPDGSNFTLKIRSTKLEDSAMYFCASRPPGQGRGYGYTFGSGTRLTVV.